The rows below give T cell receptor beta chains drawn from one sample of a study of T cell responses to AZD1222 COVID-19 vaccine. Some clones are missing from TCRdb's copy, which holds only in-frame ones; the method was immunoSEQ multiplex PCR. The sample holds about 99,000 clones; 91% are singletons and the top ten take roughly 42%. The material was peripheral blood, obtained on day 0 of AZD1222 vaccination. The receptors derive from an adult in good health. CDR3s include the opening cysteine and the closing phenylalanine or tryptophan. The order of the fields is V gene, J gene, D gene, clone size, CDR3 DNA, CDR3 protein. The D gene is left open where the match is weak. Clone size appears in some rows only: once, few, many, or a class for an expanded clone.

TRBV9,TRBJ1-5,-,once,TGTGCCAGCAGCTTTCAAGGCCCCGGGGGGAATCAGCCCCAGCATTTT,CASSFQGPGGNQPQHF
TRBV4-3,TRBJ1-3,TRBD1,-,TGCGCCAGCAGCCGGAACCCGGGACAGGGCTCTGGAAACACCATATATTTT,CASSRNPGQGSGNTIYF
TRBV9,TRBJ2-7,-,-,TGTGCCAGCAGCGTATTAGCGGAATCCCCCGAGCAGTACTTC,CASSVLAESPEQYF
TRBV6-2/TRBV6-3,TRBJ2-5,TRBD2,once,TGTGCCACCAACCCTTGGGCTAGCGGGATGATGACGAAAGAGACCCAGTACTTC,CATNPWASGMMTKETQYF
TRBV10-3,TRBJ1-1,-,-,TGTGCCATCAGTGTAGGGGGGGGAAGTCTCACTGAAGCTTTCTTT,CAISVGGGSLTEAFF
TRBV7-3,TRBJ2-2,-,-,TGTGCCAGCAGCTTACTAACGAACACCGGGGAGCTGTTTTTT,CASSLLTNTGELFF
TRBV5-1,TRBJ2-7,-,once,TGCGCCAGCAGCTTGACCCAGGAGTACGAGCAGTACTTC,CASSLTQEYEQYF
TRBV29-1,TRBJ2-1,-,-,TGCAGCGGGACCGACCCCAAACTATACAATGAGCAGTTCTTC,CSGTDPKLYNEQFF
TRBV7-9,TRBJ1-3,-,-,TGTGCCAGCAGCTTAGTTGGAGTCTCTGGAAACACCATATATTTT,CASSLVGVSGNTIYF
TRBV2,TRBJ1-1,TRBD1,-,TGTGCCAGCAAGAGACAGGGGGCGCGGGACACTGAAGCTTTCTTT,CASKRQGARDTEAFF
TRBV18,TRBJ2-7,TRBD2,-,TGTGCCAGCTCCCCCGGACTAGCGAGCTACGAGCAGTACTTC,CASSPGLASYEQYF
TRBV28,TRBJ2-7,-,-,TGTGCCAGCAGTTCCGATAGCTCCTACGAGCAGTACTTC,CASSSDSSYEQYF
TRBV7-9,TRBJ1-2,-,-,TGTGCCAGCAGCTTACCAGGGGACTATGGCTACACCTTC,CASSLPGDYGYTF
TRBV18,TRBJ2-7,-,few,TGTGCCAGCTCCCTGGCCGCAGGGACCTACGAGCAGTACTTC,CASSLAAGTYEQYF
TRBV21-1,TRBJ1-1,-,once,TGTGCCAGCAGCAAAAAATCGAAAGGAGGACAGGCTAGGGTGCTGAGCGGTGAAGCTTTCTTT,CASSKKSKGGQARVLSGEAFF
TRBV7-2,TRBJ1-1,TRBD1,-,TGTGCCAGCAGCACAGACAGGGGCAATCGAGCTTTCTTT,CASSTDRGNRAFF
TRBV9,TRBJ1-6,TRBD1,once,TGTGCCAGCAGGAGGGGGACAGACGGTAATTCACCCCTCCACTTT,CASRRGTDGNSPLHF
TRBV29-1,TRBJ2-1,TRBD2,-,TGCAGCGTTGGAGTTGGCGGGAGGGCCACGGATGAGCAGTTCTTC,CSVGVGGRATDEQFF
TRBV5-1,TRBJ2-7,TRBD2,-,TGCGCCAGCCGCGCTAGCGGGAGGAACGAGCAGTACTTC,CASRASGRNEQYF
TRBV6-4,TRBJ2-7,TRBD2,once,TGTGCCAGCAGTGAAGCTAGCGGGAGCGAGCAGTACTTC,CASSEASGSEQYF
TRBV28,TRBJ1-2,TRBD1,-,TGTGCCAGCAGTCGACAGGGGATTAACTATGGCTACACCTTC,CASSRQGINYGYTF
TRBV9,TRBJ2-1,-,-,TGTGCCAGCAGCGGTCGGGGTCTCAACAATGAGCAGTTCTTC,CASSGRGLNNEQFF
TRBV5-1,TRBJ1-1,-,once,TGCGCCAGCTACTCTCCCGGGGTGCCCACGGCTTTCTTT,CASYSPGVPTAFF
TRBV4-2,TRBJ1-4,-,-,TGTGCCAGCAGCCAAGTTAGGGCAACTAATGAAAAACTGTTTTTT,CASSQVRATNEKLFF
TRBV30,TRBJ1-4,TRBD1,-,TGTGCCTGGGCCGACAGGGGAGGAGGTGAAAAACTGTTTTTT,CAWADRGGGEKLFF
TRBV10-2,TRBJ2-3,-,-,TGCGCCAGCACCGGAGCTGCAGATACGCAGTATTTT,CASTGAADTQYF
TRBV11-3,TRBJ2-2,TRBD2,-,TGTGCCAGCAGCTCCAGACTAGCGGGAACCGCCGGGGAGCTGTTTTTT,CASSSRLAGTAGELFF
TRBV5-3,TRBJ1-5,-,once,TGTGCCAGAAGCTGCTCGGACAGAGAGAATCAGCCCCAGCATTTT,CARSCSDRENQPQHF
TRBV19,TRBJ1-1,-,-,TGTGCCAGCTTCGAAAATGGGGGCTTTGGGACCCCGAACACTGAAGCTTTCTTT,CASFENGGFGTPNTEAFF
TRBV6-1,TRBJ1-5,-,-,TGTGCCAGCAGTGAAGCTGCCAATCAGCCCCAGCATTTT,CASSEAANQPQHF
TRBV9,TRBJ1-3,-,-,TGTGCCAGCAGCTTAAATTTGGGAAACACCATATATTTT,CASSLNLGNTIYF
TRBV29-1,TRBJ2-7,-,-,TGCAGCGTGGGACGTCCTCACTCCGGCGAGCAGTACTTC,CSVGRPHSGEQYF
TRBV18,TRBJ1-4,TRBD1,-,TGTGCCAGCTCGCCAAAGACAGGGTCAAGTCTAGTGTTTTTT,CASSPKTGSSLVFF
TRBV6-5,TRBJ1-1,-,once,TGTGCCAGCAGGGGGCGAGGGGTGGAGACTGAAGCTTTCTTT,CASRGRGVETEAFF
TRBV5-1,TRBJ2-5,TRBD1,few,TGCGCCAGCAGCGCCGGACAGGGCATGTACCAAGAGACCCAGTACTTC,CASSAGQGMYQETQYF
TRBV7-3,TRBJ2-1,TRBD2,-,TGTGCCAGCAGCTTAAAACCCGGGACTAGCGGGGGCAATGAGCAGTTCTTC,CASSLKPGTSGGNEQFF
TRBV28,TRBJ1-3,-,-,TGTGCCAGCAGCTTGACCCGACGGACAGTCGGAAACACCATATATTTT,CASSLTRRTVGNTIYF
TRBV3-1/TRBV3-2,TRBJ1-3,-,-,TGTGCCAGCAGCCAAGGGGGAAGTAGCTCTGGAAACACCATATATTTT,CASSQGGSSSGNTIYF
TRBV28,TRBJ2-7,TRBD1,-,TGTGCCGCCCGGGACAGGGTCCGGGAGCAGTACTTC,CAARDRVREQYF
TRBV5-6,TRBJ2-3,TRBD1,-,TGTGCCAGCAGCTTGACAGGGGGTATCACAGATACGCAGTATTTT,CASSLTGGITDTQYF
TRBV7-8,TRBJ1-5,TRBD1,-,TGTGCCAGCAGCTTAGAGGGACAGTCTAGCAATCAGCCCCAGCATTTT,CASSLEGQSSNQPQHF
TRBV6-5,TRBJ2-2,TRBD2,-,TGTGCCAGCAGTAGACTAGCGGGAGGAGCCGGGGAGCTGTTTTTT,CASSRLAGGAGELFF
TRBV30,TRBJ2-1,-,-,TGTGCCTGGACTCAAAGCTCCTACAATGAGCAGTTCTTC,CAWTQSSYNEQFF
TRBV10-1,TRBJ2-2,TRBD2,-,TGCGCCAGCAGTGAGCCCCGAGAGCGGGAGGTCAACACCGGGGAGCTGTTTTTT,CASSEPREREVNTGELFF
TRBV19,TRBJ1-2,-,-,TGTGCCAGTCGGGAGCAGGGATTTACCTCCTATGGCTACACCTTC,CASREQGFTSYGYTF
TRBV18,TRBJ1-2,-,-,TGTGCCAGCTCACTCCGTGAAGGGAATTATGGCTACACCTTC,CASSLREGNYGYTF
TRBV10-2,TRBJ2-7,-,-,TGCGCCAGCAGTGAGTTGCCGGAGCAGTACTTC,CASSELPEQYF
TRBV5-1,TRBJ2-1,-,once,TGCGCCAGCAGCTTGTTGGGATATGAGCAGTTCTTC,CASSLLGYEQFF
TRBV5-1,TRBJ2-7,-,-,TGCGCCAGCAGCTTGGGTTACGAGCAGTACTTC,CASSLGYEQYF
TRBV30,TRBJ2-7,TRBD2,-,TGTGCCTGGATTGGGTCCAGCGGGAGGGCAAACCACGAGCAGTACTTC,CAWIGSSGRANHEQYF
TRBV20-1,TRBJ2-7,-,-,TGCAGTGCTGCCCGGAACTACGAGCAGTACTTC,CSAARNYEQYF
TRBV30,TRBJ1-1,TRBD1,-,TGTGCCTGGAGTCAACAGGGGGACCGGCGTTTCATGAACACTGAAGCTTTCTTT,CAWSQQGDRRFMNTEAFF
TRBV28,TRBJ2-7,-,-,TGTGCCAGCAGCGAGAGCTACGAGCAGTACTTC,CASSESYEQYF
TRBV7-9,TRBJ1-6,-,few,TGTGCCAGCAGCTCCAGGTCAACAGGGAGTTCACCCCTCCACTTT,CASSSRSTGSSPLHF
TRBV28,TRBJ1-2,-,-,TGTGCCAGCAGTATAAACAGGGTCCAGAGCTACACCTTC,CASSINRVQSYTF